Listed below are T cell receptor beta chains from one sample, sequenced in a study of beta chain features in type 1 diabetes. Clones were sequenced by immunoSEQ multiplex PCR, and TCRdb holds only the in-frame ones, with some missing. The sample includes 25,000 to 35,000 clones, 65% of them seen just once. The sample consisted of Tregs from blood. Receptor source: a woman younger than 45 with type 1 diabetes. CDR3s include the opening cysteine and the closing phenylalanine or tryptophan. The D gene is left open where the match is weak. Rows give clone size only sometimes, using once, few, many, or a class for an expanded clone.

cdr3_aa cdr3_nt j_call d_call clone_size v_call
CASIQGNQPQHF TGTGCCAGCATACAGGGCAATCAGCCCCAGCATTTT TRBJ1-5 - few TRBV28
CASSLGTAPYNEQFF TGTGCCAGCAGCTTGGGGACAGCCCCTTACAATGAGCAGTTCTTC TRBJ2-1 - - TRBV5-4
CASSLGTLNTEAFF TGTGCCAGCAGCTTAGGGACTCTGAACACTGAAGCTTTCTTT TRBJ1-1 - - TRBV7-9
CASSSPGQTEAFF TGTGCCAGCAGTTCCCCCGGACAAACTGAAGCTTTCTTT TRBJ1-1 - few TRBV27
CASSLGRVGTPTYEQYF TGCGCCAGCAGCTTGGGGCGGGTCGGGACACCAACCTACGAGCAGTACTTC TRBJ2-7 - - TRBV5-1
CASDRGRAYEQYF TGTGCCAGCGACCGGGGTAGGGCCTACGAGCAGTACTTC TRBJ2-7 - few TRBV7-9
CASSPPGQGTHEQFF TGTGCCAGCAGCCCCCCCGGACAGGGTACCCATGAGCAGTTCTTC TRBJ2-1 TRBD1 - TRBV7-3
CASSFSARTYNEQFF TGCGCCAGCAGCTTTTCGGCTAGAACCTACAATGAGCAGTTCTTC TRBJ2-1 - few TRBV5-1
CASSTHWGESNQPQHF TGTGCCAGCAGTACCCACTGGGGGGAGAGCAATCAGCCCCAGCATTTT TRBJ1-5 - - TRBV28
CASSIGREGAETQYF TGTGCCAGTAGTATAGGGCGGGAGGGTGCGGAGACCCAGTACTTC TRBJ2-5 TRBD2 - TRBV19
CASSTPRRAASYNEQFF TGTGCCAGCAGCACCCCAAGGAGAGCGGCCTCCTACAATGAGCAGTTCTTC TRBJ2-1 - - TRBV7-9
CASRGDVLTF TGTGCCAGCCGAGGAGACGTCCTGACTTTC TRBJ2-6 - - TRBV2
CASSFPGSGNTIYF TGTGCCAGCAGCTTTCCAGGGTCTGGAAACACCATATATTTT TRBJ1-3 - - TRBV7-8
CASSFGTSKGNEQFF TGTGCCAGCAGCTTCGGAACTAGTAAGGGCAATGAGCAGTTCTTC TRBJ2-1 - - TRBV5-8
CAIRDRGYEQYF TGTGCCATCAGGGACAGGGGATACGAGCAGTACTTC TRBJ2-7 TRBD1 - TRBV10-3
CASSLRLAGDPQETQYF TGCGCCAGCAGCTTGAGACTAGCGGGAGATCCGCAAGAGACCCAGTACTTC TRBJ2-5 TRBD2 - TRBV5-1
CATSRGTSSEQETQYF TGTGCCACCAGCAGAGGGACTAGCAGTGAGCAAGAGACCCAGTACTTC TRBJ2-5 TRBD2 - TRBV15
CASSRGTEAYEQYF TGTGCCAGCAGCCGGGGGACAGAGGCCTACGAGCAGTACTTC TRBJ2-7 TRBD1 - TRBV4-2
CASSTSSGLSDTQYF TGTGCCAGTAGTACAAGTAGCGGGTTATCAGATACGCAGTATTTT TRBJ2-3 TRBD2 - TRBV19
CASSVGQLQETQYF TGCGCCAGCAGCGTGGGACAGCTCCAAGAGACCCAGTACTTC TRBJ2-5 TRBD1 few TRBV5-1
CASSLRQGGTYEQYF TGTGCCAGCAGCCTACGACAGGGGGGCACCTACGAGCAGTACTTC TRBJ2-7 TRBD1 - TRBV7-8
CASSQDLWYRGGGGQFF TGTGCCAGCAGCCAAGATCTCTGGTATAGAGGGGGGGGAGGGCAGTTCTTC TRBJ2-1 - - TRBV4-2
CASSKGQGGYNEQFF TGTGCCAGTAGTAAGGGGCAGGGGGGTTACAATGAGCAGTTCTTC TRBJ2-1 - - TRBV19
CASASGGQGEQYF TGCGCCAGCGCCTCAGGGGGCCAGGGCGAGCAGTACTTC TRBJ2-7 TRBD1 once TRBV10-1
CASSLIQGAQYEQYF TGTGCCAGCAGCTTAATACAGGGGGCCCAGTACGAGCAGTACTTC TRBJ2-7 TRBD1 - TRBV11-2
CASSPPRQGWTDTQYF TGTGCCAGCTCACCACCAAGACAGGGGTGGACAGATACGCAGTATTTT TRBJ2-3 TRBD1 - TRBV18
CAWSPLYTEAFF TGTGCCTGGAGTCCCTTATACACTGAAGCTTTCTTT TRBJ1-1 - - TRBV30
CASSLGLPQETQYF TGTGCCAGCAGCCTGGGACTCCCTCAAGAGACCCAGTACTTC TRBJ2-5 - - TRBV11-2
CASSSHYEQYF TGTGCCAGCAGCTCACACTACGAGCAGTACTTC TRBJ2-7 - - TRBV2
CASSLGGQGSGYTF TGTGCCAGCAGCTTAGGGGGACAGGGATCTGGCTACACCTTC TRBJ1-2 TRBD1 - TRBV11-3
CASSRGQTEAFF TGTGCCAGCAGTCGCGGACAAACTGAAGCTTTCTTT TRBJ1-1 - - TRBV2
CASSARVQETQYF TGTGCCAGCAGTGCACGAGTTCAAGAGACCCAGTACTTC TRBJ2-5 - - TRBV2
CAWSVLNEQFF TGTGCCTGGAGTGTCCTAAATGAGCAGTTCTTC TRBJ2-1 - - TRBV30
CASSKGQINQPQHF TGTGCCAGCAGCAAGGGACAGATCAATCAGCCCCAGCATTTT TRBJ1-5 TRBD1 - TRBV6-5
CASSLRGQDYTRKLYEQYF TGTGCCAGCAGTTTGAGGGGGCAGGACTATACCCGGAAACTATACGAGCAGTACTTC TRBJ2-7 - - TRBV27
CASSEHADSYEQYF TGTGCCAGCAGTGAACACGCCGACAGCTACGAGCAGTACTTC TRBJ2-7 - - TRBV6-1
CASSISASSSDTQYF TGTGCCAGTAGTATTTCTGCTAGCTCCTCAGATACGCAGTATTTT TRBJ2-3 - once TRBV19
CASSQDRRSDIQYF TGCGCCAGCAGCCAGGACAGGAGGTCTGACATTCAGTACTTC TRBJ2-4 TRBD1 - TRBV5-1
CASSLFDTQYF TGTGCCAGCAGCCTCTTTGATACGCAGTATTTT TRBJ2-3 - - TRBV13
CASTPGWGRTEAFF TGTGCCAGCACCCCGGGCTGGGGGAGGACTGAAGCTTTCTTT TRBJ1-1 - - TRBV7-8
CAWSWGLAKAGELFF TGTGCCTGGAGTTGGGGGCTAGCAAAGGCCGGGGAGCTGTTTTTT TRBJ2-2 - - TRBV30
CASRKTGGNYEQYF TGCGCCAGCAGAAAGACAGGGGGGAATTACGAGCAGTACTTC TRBJ2-7 TRBD1 - TRBV5-1
CSVEVQGVQETQYF TGCAGCGTTGAAGTCCAGGGGGTCCAAGAGACCCAGTACTTC TRBJ2-5 TRBD1 few TRBV29-1
CASKFQGTYNEQFF TGTGCCAGCAAGTTCCAGGGGACCTACAATGAGCAGTTCTTC TRBJ2-1 - - TRBV6-5
CASSIQGNTEAFF TGTGCCAGTAGTATACAGGGGAACACTGAAGCTTTCTTT TRBJ1-1 - few TRBV19
CSAMAVHGYTF TGCAGTGCTATGGCGGTCCATGGCTACACCTTC TRBJ1-2 - - TRBV20-1